A selection of T cell receptor beta chains follows, all from one sample in a study of blood T cells in healthy people across ages. TCRdb analysed the 5' RACE reads with MiXCR anew, one entry per CDR3 protein. The sample carries around 690,000 distinct CDR3 sequences, roughly three fifths recorded once. The sequenced sample consisted of blood. These receptors all stem from a man between 60 and 75 years old in good health. Both conserved end residues are part of each CDR3. The D gene is left open where the match is weak.

CDR3 length	V gene	D gene	J gene	CDR3 protein
15	TRBV5-1	-	TRBJ2-4	CASSSTGRAQNIQYF
11	TRBV29-1	-	TRBJ2-1	CSVGKSNEQFF
16	TRBV25-1	-	TRBJ1-2	CASSSGGRGGDYGYTF
13	TRBV19	-	TRBJ2-3	CASSPSASDTQYF
16	TRBV9	TRBD2	TRBJ2-1	CASSVGSGGALSQQFF
15	TRBV9	TRBD2	TRBJ2-3	CASSVVAGGRDTQYF
12	TRBV6-2/TRBV6-3	-	TRBJ2-5	CASSPLSETQYF
15	TRBV2	-	TRBJ1-4	CASRPRTGLNEKLFF
17	TRBV3-1	-	TRBJ2-3	CASSPSSRDRSTDTQYF
15	TRBV2	TRBD1	TRBJ1-2	CASSAGQGIHYGYTF
13	TRBV5-1	-	TRBJ2-7	CASSRPGIHEQYF
12	TRBV20-1	TRBD1	TRBJ2-7	CIASDRVYEQYF
14	TRBV20-1	TRBD2	TRBJ2-5	CSAISGLAQETQYF
12	TRBV7-9	-	TRBJ2-1	CASSFWRDEQFF
11	TRBV12-3/TRBV12-4	-	TRBJ2-1	CASWRGHEQFF
16	TRBV6-1	-	TRBJ1-4	CASSEAGGLGNEKLFF
13	TRBV13	-	TRBJ2-7	CASSPSFSYEQYF
17	TRBV7-7	TRBD2	TRBJ2-3	CASSLVPAGGGPDTQYF
18	TRBV29-1	TRBD1	TRBJ2-3	CSVASRDRAIPSTDTQYF
16	TRBV12-3/TRBV12-4	TRBD1	TRBJ1-2	CASSLALAGGATGYTF
15	TRBV6-5	-	TRBJ2-1	CASSYGRGGQSGQFF
13	TRBV20-1	-	TRBJ2-1	CSARVMGGSEQFF
14	TRBV6-6	-	TRBJ2-7	CASSQVRPGEEQYF
15	TRBV11-2	TRBD1	TRBJ2-3	CASSPVWTGGDTQYF
12	TRBV20-1	TRBD1	TRBJ2-3	CSAPKGARAQYF
13	TRBV15	-	TRBJ2-1	CATSEGRYNEQFF
11	TRBV5-1	-	TRBJ2-5	CASNRGETQYF
17	TRBV20-1	-	TRBJ2-7	CSASNSPWTTVPYEQYF
14	TRBV15	-	TRBJ2-7	CATSPPGRSYEQYF
16	TRBV6-2/TRBV6-3	-	TRBJ1-5	CASSYGGTYSNQPQHF
13	TRBV7-2	-	TRBJ2-3	CASSVPGTDTQYF
16	TRBV20-1	TRBD1	-	CSARRFGQGATETQYF
15	TRBV5-1	-	TRBJ2-5	CASSPRASPSETQYF
13	TRBV6-6	TRBD1	TRBJ1-4	CASSRQGEEKLFF
15	TRBV20-1	TRBD1	TRBJ1-6	CSAFDRGSYNSPLHF
15	TRBV20-1	-	TRBJ1-2	CSARERGTVKYGYTF
15	TRBV7-2	TRBD2	TRBJ2-5	CASSLGAAGGRQQYF
14	TRBV29-1	TRBD2	TRBJ2-5	CSGRLAGGGQTQYF
17	TRBV5-1	-	TRBJ2-6	CASRPQQGLGGANVLTF
13	TRBV4-1	-	TRBJ1-2	CASSQSSRDGYTF
14	TRBV29-1	-	TRBJ1-1	CSVNPRPPNTEAFF
15	TRBV20-1	-	TRBJ1-5	CSARSGSGSNQPQHF
13	TRBV6-5	-	TRBJ2-3	CASMAPGTDTQYF
14	TRBV27	-	TRBJ1-1	CASSFFAGNTEAFF
15	TRBV7-2	-	TRBJ1-4	CASSLAPSTNEKLFF
13	TRBV7-2	-	TRBJ2-7	CASSLGLSPEQYF